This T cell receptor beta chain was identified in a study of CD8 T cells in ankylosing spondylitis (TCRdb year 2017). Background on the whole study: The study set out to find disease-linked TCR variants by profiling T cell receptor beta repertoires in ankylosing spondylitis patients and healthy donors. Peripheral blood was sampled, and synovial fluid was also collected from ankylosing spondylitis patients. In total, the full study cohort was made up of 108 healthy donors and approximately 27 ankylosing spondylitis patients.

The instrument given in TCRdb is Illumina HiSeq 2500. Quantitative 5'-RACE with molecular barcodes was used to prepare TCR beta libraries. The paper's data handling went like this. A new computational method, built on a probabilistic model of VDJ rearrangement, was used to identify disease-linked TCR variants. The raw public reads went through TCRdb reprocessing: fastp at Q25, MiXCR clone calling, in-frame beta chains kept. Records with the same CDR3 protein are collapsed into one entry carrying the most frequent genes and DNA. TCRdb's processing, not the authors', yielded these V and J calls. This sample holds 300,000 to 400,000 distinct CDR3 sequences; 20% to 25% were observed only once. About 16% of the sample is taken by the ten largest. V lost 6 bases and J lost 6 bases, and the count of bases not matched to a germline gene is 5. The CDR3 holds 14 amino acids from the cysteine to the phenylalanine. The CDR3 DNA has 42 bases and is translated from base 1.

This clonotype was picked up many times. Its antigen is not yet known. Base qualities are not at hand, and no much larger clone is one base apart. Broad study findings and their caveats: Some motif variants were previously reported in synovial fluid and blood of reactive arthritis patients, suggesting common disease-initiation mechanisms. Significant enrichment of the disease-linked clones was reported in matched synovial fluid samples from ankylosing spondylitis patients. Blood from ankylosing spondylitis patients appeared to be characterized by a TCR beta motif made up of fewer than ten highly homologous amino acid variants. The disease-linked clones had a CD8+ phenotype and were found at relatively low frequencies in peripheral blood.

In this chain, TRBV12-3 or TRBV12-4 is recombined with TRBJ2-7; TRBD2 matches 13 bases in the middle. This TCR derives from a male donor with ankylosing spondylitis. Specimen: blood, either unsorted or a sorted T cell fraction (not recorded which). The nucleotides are TGTGCCAGCAGAGGGACTAGCGGGAAGTTCGAGCAGTACTTC. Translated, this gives CASRGTSGKFEQYF.